This entry lists 20 T cell receptor beta chains sequenced from one sample in a study of T cell responses to AZD1222 COVID-19 vaccine. Profiling relied on immunoSEQ multiplex PCR, and the TCRdb table lists in-frame clones only, not all of them. The sample comprises about 57,000 clones, 75% to 90% of which are singletons, and 15% to 20% rests with the top ten. This material consisted of peripheral blood, taken on day 0 of AZD1222 vaccination. These TCRs come from an adult in good health.

This chain uses TRBV5-1 with TRBJ1-1; possible D gene TRBD1, 6 bases. Germline-derived CDR1 and CDR2 are SGHRS and YFSETQ. With 0 bases removed from V and 5 bases from J, the gap between germline ends came to 14 bases. This CDR3 region has 15 residues. CDR3: CASSLVGEGETEAFF. Written as DNA, the CDR3 is TGCGCCAGCAGCTTGGTGGGGGAGGGGGAAACTGAAGCTTTCTTT.

V gene TRBV2 combines with J gene TRBJ2-7; D gene uncertain. V was shortened by 11 bases and J by 2 bases, with 13 bases between the two germline ends. In germline, CDR1 is SNHLY, CDR2 FYNNEI. This CDR3 spans 12 amino acids. CDR3: CAHKDMAYEQYF. The DNA of the CDR3 is TGTGCCCATAAAGACATGGCCTACGAGCAGTACTTC.

This clone has a single count. The chain carries TRBV7-3 and TRBJ2-7; D is tentatively TRBD1 or TRBD2 (5 bases each). V lost 1 base, J lost 0 bases, and 10 bases lay in between. This CDR3 contains 15 residues. Germline V gene sequence: CDR1 SGHTA, CDR2 FQGTGA. The CDR3: CASSLIPGSSYEQYF. The CDR3 DNA sequence: TGTGCCAGCAGCTTAATCCCAGGGAGCTCCTACGAGCAGTACTTC.

The gene calls are TRBV5-4 and TRBJ2-3; perhaps TRBD1 as D (6 bases). The ends were cut back, 3 bases at V and 2 bases at J, with 13 bases in the middle. Germline V gene data show CDR1 as SGHNT and CDR2 as YYREEE (reference sequence). The CDR3 totals 15 residues. The CDR3, as DNA: TGTGCCAGCAGCTGGCGGACAGATCTCACAGATACGCAGTATTTT. Its protein is CASSWRTDLTDTQYF.

The chain has TRBV7-8 and TRBJ1-2; D remains ambiguous. This CDR3 comprises 14 residues. The germline V and J ends were trimmed by 4 bases and 7 bases, with 16 bases remaining between them. CDR1 is SGHVS, CDR2 FQNEAQ, per germline. CDR3 protein: CASSSALNVGGYTF. The CDR3 DNA is TGTGCCAGCAGCTCCGCCCTTAACGTGGGTGGCTACACCTTC.

The J gene is TRBJ1-3, the V gene TRBV28, with a weak D call TRBD1 (5 bases). Germline CDR1 MDHEN, CDR2 SYDVKM. V was pared by 6 bases and J by 7 bases, with 13 bases between. The CDR3 is 13 residues long. CDR3 amino acids: CASSQGVWNTIYF. The CDR3 DNA sequence: TGTGCCAGCAGCCAGGGTGTTTGGAACACCATATATTTT.

This rearrangement joins TRBV5-1 to TRBJ1-1; possibly TRBD1 for D (5 bases). The CDR3 is 13 amino acids. Trimming removed 0 bases from V and 5 bases from J, with 8 bases in between. The germline V gene has CDR1 SGHRS and CDR2 YFSETQ. CDR3 nucleotides: TGCGCCAGCAGCTTGGGAGCAGGGACTGAAGCTTTCTTT. Translated: CASSLGAGTEAFF.

This chain connects TRBV29-1 to TRBJ2-1, with 10 nucleotides matching TRBD2. In germline, CDR1 is SQVTM, CDR2 ANQGSEA. V dropped 1 base and J dropped 1; count of bases not matched to a gene: 4. The CDR3 is 16 amino acids. CDR3 in amino acids: CSVEGEAGGSYNEQFF. CDR3 in DNA: TGCAGCGTTGAAGGGGAAGCGGGAGGGTCCTACAATGAGCAGTTCTTC.

This clone was counted between two and nine times. CDR3 nucleotides: TGTGCCTGGAGGGGCAATTCTCTAGACCAGTACTTC. This encodes CAWRGNSLDQYF. This chain joins TRBV30 and TRBJ2-5; D gene ambiguous. Germline V lookup: CDR1 GTSNPN, CDR2 SVGIG (reference sequence). CDR3 size: 12 residues. The germline V and J ends were trimmed by 3 bases and 10 bases, with 15 bases remaining between them.

CDR3 sequence: CASSQGTGGRETQYF. The CDR3 nucleotides read TGTGCCAGCAGCCAAGGGACTGGCGGGAGGGAGACCCAGTACTTC. This chain connects TRBV4-2 to TRBJ2-5, with 8 bases matching TRBD2. Trimming cost V 1 base and J 5 bases; bases outside gene matches: 6. Germline CDR1 reads LGHNA; CDR2 reads YNFKEQ. This CDR3 is 15 amino acids long.

V gene TRBV28 combines with J gene TRBJ1-6; D perhaps matches TRBD1 (6 bases). The germline CDR1 and CDR2 sequences are MDHEN and SYDVKM. V lost 8 bases to trimming and J lost 8 bases, with 16 bases between them. CDR3 length equals 14 residues. CDR3 in DNA: TGTGCCAGCCAAACCGGGACAAGACATTCACCCCTCCACTTT. Translation: CASQTGTRHSPLHF.

This clone was seen just once. The chain combines TRBV30 with TRBJ1-6; D remains ambiguous. This CDR3 comprises 15 residues. Germline values: CDR1 GTSNPN, CDR2 SVGIG (reference sequence). The ends were cut back, 3 bases at V and 0 bases at J, with 9 bases in the middle. The CDR3 DNA sequence: TGTGCCTGGAGGACGGGAAGCTCCTATAATTCACCCCTCCACTTT. This encodes CAWRTGSSYNSPLHF.

The rearrangement links TRBV5-4 to TRBJ2-2; D is unresolved. The V end was cut by 0 bases, the J end by 3 bases, with 12 bases between. Germline V lookup: CDR1 SGHNT, CDR2 YYREEE (reference sequence). The CDR3 runs to 16 residues. The DNA of the CDR3 is TGTGCCAGCAGCTTGGAAGTGGTCGGAGACACCGGGGAGCTGTTTTTT. It is translated as CASSLEVVGDTGELFF.

The genes are TRBV27 and TRBJ2-7; a possible D gene is TRBD1 (5 bases). This CDR3 spans 13 amino acids. With 8 bases removed from V and 4 bases from J, the gap between germline ends came to 15 bases. Germline CDR1 reads MNHEY; CDR2 reads SMNVEV (reference sequence). CDR3 loop: CASGLQEKYEQYF. The CDR3 region has the DNA TGTGCCAGCGGCTTACAGGAAAAGTACGAGCAGTACTTC.

In this sample, this clone turned up once. V and J are TRBV19 and TRBJ2-7; 10 nucleotides line up with TRBD2. Trimming at V came to 4 bases and at J to 3 bases, leaving 18 bases not matched to a gene. The CDR3 sequence is 19 residues long. Germline V gene data show CDR1 as LNHDA and CDR2 as SQIVND (reference sequence). The CDR3 spells CASSTRSSSGSLGSYEQYF. The CDR3 nucleotides are TGTGCCAGTAGTACAAGAAGTTCTAGCGGGAGTCTAGGGAGCTACGAGCAGTACTTC.

The J gene is TRBJ1-1, the V gene TRBV27, with a tentative D call TRBD1 (5 bases). The germline V and J ends were trimmed by 0 bases and 6 bases, with 11 bases remaining between them. The CDR3 is 14 residues long. The germline gives CDR1 MNHEY, CDR2 SMNVEV (reference sequence). CDR3 in amino acids: CASSLSMGGSEAFF. CDR3 DNA sequence: TGTGCCAGCAGTTTATCTATGGGGGGTTCTGAAGCTTTCTTT.

This chain links TRBV19 with TRBJ2-7; 7 bases line up with TRBD2. The CDR3 is 15 amino acids. Germline V gene lookup returns CDR1 LNHDA and CDR2 SQIVND (reference sequence). J gave up 5 bases and V 3 bases, and 10 bases lay outside the gene matches. The CDR3 spells CASSIVGGRKDEQYF. CDR3 bases: TGTGCCAGTAGTATTGTCGGCGGGAGAAAAGACGAGCAGTACTTC.

V usage is TRBV11-3 and J usage is TRBJ2-2; D uncertain. This CDR3 is 13 amino acids long. The germline V and J ends were trimmed by 6 bases and 5 bases, with 10 bases remaining between them. From germline, CDR1 is SGHNT and CDR2 YENEEA. CDR3: CASSRDSTGELFF. The CDR3, as DNA: TGTGCCAGCAGTCGAGACTCTACCGGGGAGCTGTTTTTT.

The chain uses TRBV7-2 and TRBJ1-2; maybe TRBD1 (6 bases). In germline, CDR1 is SGHTA, CDR2 FQGNSA. V was pared by 8 bases and J by 2 bases, with 15 bases between. CDR3 size: 14 residues. CDR3 coding DNA: TGTGCCAGCGCTCCCAGGGGTGGAAACTATGGCTACACCTTC. Protein product: CASAPRGGNYGYTF. Looking up the rest from reference TRBV7-2 and TRBJ1-2 gives the full variable domain: GAGVSQSPSNKVTEKGKDVELRCDPISGHTALYWYRQSLGQGLEFLIYFQGNSAPDKSGLPSDRFSAERTGGSVSTLTIQRTQQEDSAVYLCASAPRGGNYGYTFGSGTRLTVV.

The V and J genes are TRBV7-9 and TRBJ1-4; 9 bases agree with TRBD1. V was pared by 8 bases and J by 8 bases, with 12 bases of the junction left unmatched. The CDR3 runs 15 residues. In germline, CDR1 is SEHNR, CDR2 FQNEAQ (reference sequence). CDR3 residues: CASSTRRTGEEKLFF. In DNA form, the CDR3 reads TGTGCCAGCTCGACACGGAGGACAGGGGAGGAAAAACTGTTTTTT.